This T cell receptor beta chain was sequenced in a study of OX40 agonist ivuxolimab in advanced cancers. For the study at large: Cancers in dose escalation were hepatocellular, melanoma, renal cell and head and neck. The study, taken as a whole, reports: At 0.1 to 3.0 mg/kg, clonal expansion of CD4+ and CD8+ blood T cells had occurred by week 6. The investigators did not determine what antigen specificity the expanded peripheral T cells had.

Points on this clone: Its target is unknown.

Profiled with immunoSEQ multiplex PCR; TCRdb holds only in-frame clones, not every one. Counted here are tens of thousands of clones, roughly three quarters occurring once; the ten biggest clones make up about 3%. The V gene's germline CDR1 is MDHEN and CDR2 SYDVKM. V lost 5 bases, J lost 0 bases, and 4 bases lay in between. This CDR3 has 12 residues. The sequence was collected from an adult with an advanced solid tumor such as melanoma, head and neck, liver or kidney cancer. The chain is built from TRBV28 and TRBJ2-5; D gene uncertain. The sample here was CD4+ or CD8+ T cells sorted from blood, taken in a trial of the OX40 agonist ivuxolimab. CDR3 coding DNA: TGTGCCAGCAGTACGTACCAAGAGACCCAGTACTTC. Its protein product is CASSTYQETQYF.